This T cell receptor beta chain comes out of a study of T-cell memory formation after mild COVID-19. TCRdb redid the calling of the 5' RACE reads with MiXCR, one entry per CDR3 protein. The sample lists some 330,000 distinct CDR3 sequences; approximately 21% were seen once. The CDR3 is 13 amino acids. Trimming left V 2 bases short and J 3 bases short, with 5 bases between. CDR1 is MNHEY and CDR2 is SVGAGI in the germline V gene. Input material: PBMCs or a T cell subset sorted from them (not recorded which). The sequence derives from an adult woman who had mild COVID-19 (a few samples of this study predate the infection). Cell type and time point are not known. The chain carries TRBV6-5 and TRBJ1-5; the D is unclear. The CDR3 DNA is TGTGCCAGCAGTTACGATTTCAATCAGCCCCAGCATTTT. Protein product: CASSYDFNQPQHF.